This entry describes one T cell receptor (beta chain). This clone is a singleton in its sample. Its binding antigen is unknown. Base qualities are missing; no much larger clone stands one base away. The receptor library was made with the immunoSEQ multiplex PCR assay. What TCRdb holds here is the immuneACCESS table cut down to in-frame rearrangements. Part of the clones is not present; checked against another copy, under half of the missing clones reflect an unresolved V gene, and the others are unexplained. Recorded for this sample are 12,000 or so clones; around nine tenths of them occurred a single time. The top ten hold approximately 6% of the sample. Repertoires were sampled repeatedly over the course of chemoradiotherapy so that clonal expansion in the tumor microenvironment could be followed. Trimming at the junction amounts to 1 base on V and 3 bases on J, and the germline ends lie 9 bases apart. CDR1 and CDR2 (SGHVS, FNYEAQ) derive from the germline V gene. The CDR3 sequence holds 14 residues, the cysteine and phenylalanine included. The kept DNA is CDR3 alone, 42 bases in frame from the first base.

This entry belongs to a study of chemoradiotherapy in HPV16-positive cancers (dated by TCRdb to 2022 to 2024). Regarding the research as a whole: Functional T-cell assays on cells from a couple of HPV16-positive patients defined candidate HPV-specific T-cell clones and common TCR motifs. Whether T-cell immunity against the HPV oncoproteins E6 and E7 changes during chemoradiotherapy and whether survival is affected by this immunity were examined in the study. The candidate HPV-specific TCRs and motifs were subsequently tracked in TCR repertoires obtained from roughly 90 patients with HPV-related cancers.

On the study overall, not on this receptor specifically: Among HPV16-positive patients, expansion of HPV-responsive T cells during chemoradiotherapy was associated with better recurrence-free survival. The functional definition of HPV-specific T cells came from only two HPV16-positive patients, and the survival association was reported for HPV16-positive patients. Expansion of candidate HPV-specific clones and E7-related TCR motifs was observed in the tumor microenvironment during treatment, whereas no such expansion was observed for non-HPV-specific T cells.

The chain uses TRBV7-6 and TRBJ1-1; too little of a D gene remains to name it. The sequences come from blood, collected from a patient who underwent chemoradiotherapy. This receptor was taken from a human donor with HPV-associated anogenital cancer. The CDR3 in this case is CASSLGGLDTEAFF. In nucleotide form, the sequence is TGTGCCAGCAGCTTAGGAGGTCTGGACACTGAAGCTTTCTTT.